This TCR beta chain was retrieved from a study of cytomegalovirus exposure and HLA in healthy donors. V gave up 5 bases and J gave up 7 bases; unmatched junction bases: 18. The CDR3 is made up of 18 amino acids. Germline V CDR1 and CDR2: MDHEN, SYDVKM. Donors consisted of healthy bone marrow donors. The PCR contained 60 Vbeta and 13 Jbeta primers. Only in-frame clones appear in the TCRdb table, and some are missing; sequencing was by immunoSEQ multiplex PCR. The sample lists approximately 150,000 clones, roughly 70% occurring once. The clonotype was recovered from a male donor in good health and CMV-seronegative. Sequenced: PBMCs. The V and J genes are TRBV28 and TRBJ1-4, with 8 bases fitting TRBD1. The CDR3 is CASSPYRQGSYSGEKLFF. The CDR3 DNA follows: TGTGCCAGCAGTCCTTACCGACAGGGGTCTTATTCGGGTGAAAAACTGTTTTTT.